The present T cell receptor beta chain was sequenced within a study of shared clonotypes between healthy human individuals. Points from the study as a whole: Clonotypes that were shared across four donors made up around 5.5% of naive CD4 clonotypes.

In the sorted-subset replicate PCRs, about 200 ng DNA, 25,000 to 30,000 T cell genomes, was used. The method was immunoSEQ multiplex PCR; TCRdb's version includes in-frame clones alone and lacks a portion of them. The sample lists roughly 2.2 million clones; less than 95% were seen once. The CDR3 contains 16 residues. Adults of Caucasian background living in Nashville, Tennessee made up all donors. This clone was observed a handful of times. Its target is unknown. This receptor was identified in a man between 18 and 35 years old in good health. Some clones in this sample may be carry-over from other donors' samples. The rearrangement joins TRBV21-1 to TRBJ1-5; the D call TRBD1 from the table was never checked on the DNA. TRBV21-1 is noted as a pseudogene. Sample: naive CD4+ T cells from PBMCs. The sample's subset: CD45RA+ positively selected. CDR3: CASSGGQGRRNQPQHF. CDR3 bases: TGTGCCAGCAGCGGAGGACAGGGAAGACGCAATCAGCCCCAGCATTTT.